This T cell receptor (beta chain) was retrieved from a study of T cell clonotyping in hematopoietic cell transplantation (dated by TCRdb to the early 2020s). About the investigation overall: In the study, approximately 140 blood samples were gathered from over 30 consecutive transplant recipients and their related donors. Patient recruitment ran from 2015 to January 2017, and follow-up continued until September 2020 or death.

The label giving this sample's time point can be read as: 100 days after allo-HCT. Blood from recipients was drawn about 28 days before transplant and again at days 30, 100 and 180 after transplant. Nuclei Lysis Solution was used to extract genomic DNA from fresh or cryopreserved unfractionated peripheral blood mononuclear cells. Overall study outcomes, separate from this receptor: The sample size was limited, and CD4 and CD8 repertoire contributions could not be separated because cells were not sorted. Inverse Simpson Index values from donors and from recipients before transplant predicted broader TCR repertoire diversity after transplant. After transplant, TCR diversity in recipients dropped, and pathologically expanded clonotypes climbed progressively between day 30 and day 180. Just a small fraction of recipient repertoires overlapped with donor repertoires, and more than 97% appeared de novo at the given depth.

Remarks on this clone: The antigen it binds to is not known. Nothing much larger sits one base from this clone, and base qualities are not available.

With the immunoSEQ assay, which is a bias-controlled multiplex PCR relying on V- and J-specific primers, TCR beta CDR3 regions were amplified from genomic DNA. In a second PCR step, the CDR3 amplicons were tagged with a proprietary barcode plus Illumina adapter sequences. CDR3 libraries were sequenced on an Illumina MiSeq instrument. The source study handled its data this way. Export and quality control were done with immunoSEQ Analyzer 3.0, while downstream analyses used R Bioconductor and Immunarch. Only productive rearrangements in the normalized downsampled data set were used to calculate repertoire metrics. In the normalized cohort, a clonotype counted as pathologically expanded if the clonotype was larger than 5 templates. The Inverse Simpson Index served as the measure of repertoire diversity. CMV-specificity analyses were carried out on the non-normalized data set to capture all clonotypes. TCRdb mirrors the immuneACCESS table, restricted to in-frame sequences. Some clones are absent from its copies; in checked studies, under half trace to an unresolved V gene, and the reason for the others is unknown. The DNA gave D and trimming, while V, J and clone size come from that table. This sample comprises around 4,900 clones, approximately 96% of them detected only once. The top ten clones comprise 2.5% to 3% of the sample.

The cysteine opens and the phenylalanine closes a CDR3 of 15 amino acids. The read is trimmed to its CDR3 DNA, 45 bases read in frame from base 1. Unmatched junction bases come to 8, with V trimmed by 3 bases and J by 6 bases. The germline V gene (reference sequence) gives CDR1 as LNHDA and CDR2 as SQIVND. The sample here was PBMCs, taken 100 days after allogeneic stem cell transplant. Recombination linked TRBV19 to TRBJ2-7; 10 central nucleotides agree with TRBD2. This clonotype was sampled from a male patient in his 40s who had an allogeneic stem cell transplant from a related donor, so the T cells may come from the graft donor. Some clones in this sample may be carry-over from other donors' samples. The CDR3 sequence is CASSISPSGGIEQYF. The bases read TGTGCCAGTAGTATTAGTCCTAGCGGGGGCATCGAGCAGTACTTC.